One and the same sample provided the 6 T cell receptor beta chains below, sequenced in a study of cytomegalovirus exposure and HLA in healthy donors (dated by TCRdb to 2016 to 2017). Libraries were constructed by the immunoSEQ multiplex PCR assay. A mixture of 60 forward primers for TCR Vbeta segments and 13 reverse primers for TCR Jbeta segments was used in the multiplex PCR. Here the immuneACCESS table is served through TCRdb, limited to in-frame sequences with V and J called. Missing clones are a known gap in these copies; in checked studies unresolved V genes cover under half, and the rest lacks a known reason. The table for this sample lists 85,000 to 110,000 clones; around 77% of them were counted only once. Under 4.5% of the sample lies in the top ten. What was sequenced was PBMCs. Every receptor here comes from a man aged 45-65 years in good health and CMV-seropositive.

In DNA form, the CDR3 reads TGTGCCAGCAGTTTAGGGCTAGCGGGAGGGGGTGAGCAGTTCTTC. Translated: CASSLGLAGGGEQFF. The gene calls are TRBV28 and TRBJ2-1; TRBD2 matches 12 bases. J was trimmed by 9 bases and V by 2 bases; bases with no gene match: 5. The CDR3 runs 15 residues. CDR1 and CDR2 from the germline V gene are MDHEN and SYDVKM.

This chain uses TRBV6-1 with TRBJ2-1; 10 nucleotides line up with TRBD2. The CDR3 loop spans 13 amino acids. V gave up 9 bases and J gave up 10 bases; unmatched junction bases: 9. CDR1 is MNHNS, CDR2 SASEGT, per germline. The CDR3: CASLEPGLAEQFF. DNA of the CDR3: TGTGCCAGTCTTGAACCGGGACTAGCGGAGCAGTTCTTC.

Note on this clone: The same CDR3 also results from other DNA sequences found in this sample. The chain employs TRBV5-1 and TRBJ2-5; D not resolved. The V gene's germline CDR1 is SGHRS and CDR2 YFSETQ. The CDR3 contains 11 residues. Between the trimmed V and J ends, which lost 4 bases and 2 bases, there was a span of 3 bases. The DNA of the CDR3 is TGCGCCAGCAGCCTACAAGAGACCCAGTACTTC. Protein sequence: CASSLQETQYF.

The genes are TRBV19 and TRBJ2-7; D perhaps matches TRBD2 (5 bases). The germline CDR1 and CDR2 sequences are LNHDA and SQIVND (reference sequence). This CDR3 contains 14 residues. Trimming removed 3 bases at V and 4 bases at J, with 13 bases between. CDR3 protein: CASSIYSSGYEQYF. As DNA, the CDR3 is TGTGCCAGTAGTATTTACTCGTCGGGATACGAGCAGTACTTC.

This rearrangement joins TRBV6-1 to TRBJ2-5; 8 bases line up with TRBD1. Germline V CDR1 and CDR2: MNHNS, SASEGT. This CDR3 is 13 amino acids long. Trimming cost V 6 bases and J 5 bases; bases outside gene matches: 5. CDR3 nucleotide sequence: TGTGCCAGCAGCCCAGGGGGCTGGGAGACCCAGTACTTC. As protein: CASSPGGWETQYF.

The CDR3 loop is CASQEGQGYEQYF. The CDR3 DNA follows: TGTGCCAGCCAGGAAGGACAGGGCTACGAGCAGTACTTC. The chain uses TRBV28 and TRBJ2-7; 8 bases align to TRBD1. This CDR3 has 13 amino acids. Germline V gene lookup returns CDR1 MDHEN and CDR2 SYDVKM. V gave up 8 bases and J gave up 3 bases; unmatched junction bases: 6.